This entry lists 3 T cell receptor beta chains sequenced from one sample in a study of breast tumors, draining lymph nodes, adjacent tissues. Breast cancer patients provided tissue from their axillary draining lymph nodes. Via MiXCR, TCRdb re-called the multiplex PCR reads, giving one row per CDR3 protein. The repertoire holds tens of thousands of distinct CDR3 sequences, with approximately 30% as singletons. Material: axillary lymph node tissue. These receptors all come from a female donor with breast cancer. Some clones in this sample may be carry-over from other donors' samples.

The rearrangement joins TRBV6-6 to TRBJ1-1; TRBD1 is a possible D gene (5 bases). From germline, CDR1 is MNHNY and CDR2 SVGAGI (reference sequence). The CDR3 length is 13 residues. Trimming pared 6 bases from V and 6 bases from J, leaving 14 bases between. The chain's CDR3 is CASSPQKGSEAFF. In DNA form, the CDR3 reads TGTGCCAGCAGCCCCCAAAAGGGGTCTGAAGCTTTCTTT.

The chain links TRBV7-3 to TRBJ1-1, with D unresolved. V lost 2 bases, J lost 4 bases, and 8 bases lay in between. CDR3 length: 13 amino acids. The germline CDR1 and CDR2 sequences are SGHTA and FQGTGA. Written as DNA, the CDR3 is TGTGCCAGCAGCTTAGGCCAGAGCACTGAAGCTTTCTTT. Translation: CASSLGQSTEAFF.

This chain connects TRBV29-1 to TRBJ2-7, with 9 positions matching TRBD2. Looked up from germline, CDR1 is SQVTM and CDR2 is ANQGSEA. With 3 bases clipped from V and 5 bases from J, the junction kept 11 bases outside the gene matches. The CDR3 has 15 amino acids. The DNA of the CDR3 is TGCAGCGTTGAGGGGGCGGGAGGGTTCGACAACGAGCAGTACTTC. Its translation is CSVEGAGGFDNEQYF.